Listed below are T cell receptor beta chains from one sample, sequenced in a study of T-cell reconstitution after alpha-beta-depleted transplantation in children. A single record per CDR3 protein comes from TCRdb applying MiXCR to the PCR reads. The data hold 150,000 to 250,000 distinct CDR3 sequences, with approximately 15% observed a single time. Source: PBMCs from the stem cell graft donor, taken from the stem cell graft. These receptors were collected from a human donor who donated a stem cell graft to a child with acute lymphoblastic leukemia. Both conserved end residues are part of each CDR3. A D gene is named only where the DNA matches it firmly. Clone size is given for some rows only: seen once, a few or many times, or a class if the clone is expanded.

clone_size,cdr3_length,v_call,j_call,d_call,cdr3_nt,cdr3_aa
many,15,TRBV6-1,TRBJ1-1,NA,TGTGCCAGCAGTGAAAGGACAGCGATGAACACTGAAGCTTTCTTT,CASSERTAMNTEAFF
many,15,TRBV7-8,TRBJ2-7,TRBD1,TGTGCCAGCAGTAGCAAGACAGGGAGCTCCTACGAGCAGTACTTC,CASSSKTGSSYEQYF
few,15,TRBV19,TRBJ1-5,NA,TGTGCCAGTAGTATCAGCAGCGATAGCAATCAGCCCCAGCATTTT,CASSISSDSNQPQHF
NA,15,TRBV7-6,TRBJ2-3,NA,TGTGCCAGCAGCTTGACAGTCAGGGGCACAGATACGCAGTATTTT,CASSLTVRGTDTQYF
NA,13,TRBV2,TRBJ2-7,TRBD1,TGTGCCAGCAGAAGACAGGGAACCTACGAGCAGTACTTC,CASRRQGTYEQYF
many,15,TRBV28,TRBJ1-5,NA,TGTGCCAGCAGCCGAGGTTGGGGACCGGATCAGCCCCAGCATTTT,CASSRGWGPDQPQHF
many,15,TRBV12-3/TRBV12-4,TRBJ1-5,NA,TGTGCCAGCAGATCACAGGGTCTGGGCAATCAGCCCCAGCATTTT,CASRSQGLGNQPQHF
NA,16,TRBV20-1,TRBJ1-1,NA,TGCAGTGCTAGAGGGGACCCTGGACAGCGGGGCACTGAAGCTTTCTTT,CSARGDPGQRGTEAFF
NA,11,TRBV29-1,TRBJ2-1,NA,TGCAGCGTTGGCTTTCACAATGAGCAGTTCTTC,CSVGFHNEQFF
many,14,TRBV29-1,TRBJ2-4,TRBD1,TGCAGCCATTGGGAAAGACAGGGTTGGAATATTCAGTACTTC,CSHWERQGWNIQYF
many,16,TRBV7-9,TRBJ1-6,NA,TGTGCCAGCAGCTCCGAAAATGGGGTCAATAATTCACCCCTCCACTTT,CASSSENGVNNSPLHF
many,15,TRBV5-1,TRBJ2-2,NA,TGCGCCAGCAGCTTTGACGGTATAAACACCGGGGAGCTGTTTTTT,CASSFDGINTGELFF
many,13,TRBV5-1,TRBJ1-1,NA,TGCGCCAGCAGCTTTACAGGGCCCACTGAAGCTTTCTTT,CASSFTGPTEAFF
many,16,TRBV12-3/TRBV12-4,TRBJ2-5,NA,TGTGCCAGCAGTTTAGTCCTAGACCCAACCAAAGAGACCCAGTACTTC,CASSLVLDPTKETQYF
many,14,TRBV11-2,TRBJ2-5,TRBD2,TGTGCCAGCAGCACCGGGAGGTCCGGTGAGACCCAGTACTTC,CASSTGRSGETQYF
NA,15,TRBV12-3/TRBV12-4,TRBJ1-2,TRBD1,TGTGCCAGCACTCCTCCCAGGGACAGGGGCTATGGCTACACCTTC,CASTPPRDRGYGYTF
NA,16,TRBV12-3/TRBV12-4,TRBJ2-1,NA,TGTGCCAGCAGTTCCGACTCCGGGACGAACAGGGATGAGCAGTTCTTC,CASSSDSGTNRDEQFF
NA,15,TRBV6-1,TRBJ2-2,TRBD1,TGTGCCAGTGCGCTGGGACAGCTGAACACCGGGGAGCTGTTTTTT,CASALGQLNTGELFF
many,14,TRBV5-1,TRBJ2-7,TRBD2,TGCGCCAGCAGCTTGATGCGGGAGGGCCCCGAGCAGTACTTC,CASSLMREGPEQYF
many,17,TRBV5-5,TRBJ2-3,NA,TGTGCCAGCAGCTTCCGGTTGCCCCGCTCTAGCACAGATACGCAGTATTTT,CASSFRLPRSSTDTQYF
few,19,TRBV3-1,TRBJ2-1,TRBD1,TGTGCCTGCAGAGGGACAGGGGACGTTGGGCGGGACTCCTACAATGAGCAGTTCTTC,CACRGTGDVGRDSYNEQFF
many,14,TRBV5-1,TRBJ2-1,NA,TGCGCCAGCAAGGTTGGTATGTCCTACAATGAGCAGTTCTTC,CASKVGMSYNEQFF
few,16,TRBV9,TRBJ2-2,NA,TGTGCCAGCAGCGTAGACGTACGGCAGGGCACCGGGGAGCTGTTTTTT,CASSVDVRQGTGELFF
few,14,TRBV20-1,TRBJ1-2,TRBD1,TGCAGTGCGGGGGACAGGGGGGGATCCTATGGCTACACCTTC,CSAGDRGGSYGYTF
many,13,TRBV20-1,TRBJ1-2,NA,TGCAGTGCTAGTGAAGCGGAAGACTATGGCTACACCTTC,CSASEAEDYGYTF
many,17,TRBV5-1,TRBJ2-2,NA,TGCGCCAGCAGCTTGTATGGACCGAACGCAGGGACCGGGGAGCTGTTTTTT,CASSLYGPNAGTGELFF
many,10,TRBV11-2,TRBJ2-7,NA,TGTGCCAGCAGCTTCGACAAGCAGTACTTC,CASSFDKQYF
many,15,TRBV20-1,TRBJ2-5,NA,TGCAGTGCTAGCGCAGGTCAGGGGTACCAAGAGACCCAGTACTTC,CSASAGQGYQETQYF
many,15,TRBV7-2,TRBJ2-3,TRBD2,TGTGCCAGCAGCTCCATTAGCGGGATCACAGATACGCAGTATTTT,CASSSISGITDTQYF
many,15,TRBV9,TRBJ2-3,NA,TGTGCCAGCAGCGTACGCGCGGAGGCCGCAGATACGCAGTATTTT,CASSVRAEAADTQYF
NA,16,TRBV19,TRBJ2-3,NA,TGTGCCAGTAGTCCATCCCGGAGGGAACGCACAGATACGCAGTATTTT,CASSPSRRERTDTQYF
many,13,TRBV12-3/TRBV12-4,TRBJ1-2,NA,TGTGCCAGCAGCCTAGACGGCCGGGGAGGCTACACCTTC,CASSLDGRGGYTF
many,14,TRBV5-1,TRBJ1-2,NA,TGCGCCAGCAGCTTGGCCGAGGAGGGCTATGGCTACACCTTC,CASSLAEEGYGYTF
many,13,TRBV7-9,TRBJ2-1,NA,TGTGCCAGCAGCTTAACTGTAGCCAATGAGCAGTTCTTC,CASSLTVANEQFF
few,17,TRBV5-6,TRBJ1-2,TRBD1,TGTGCCAGCAGCCTTGGGACAGGGGGCGCGGATACGCAGGGCTACACCTTC,CASSLGTGGADTQGYTF
many,14,TRBV5-1,TRBJ2-1,TRBD2,TGCGCCAGCAGCCGAGAGCGGGAGTACAATGAGCAGTTCTTC,CASSREREYNEQFF
many,16,TRBV11-1,TRBJ2-1,NA,TGTGCCAGCGCCCTCGTGAGCGCTAGCTCCTACAATGAGCAGTTCTTC,CASALVSASSYNEQFF
many,14,TRBV5-6,TRBJ2-1,NA,TGTGCCAGCAGAAGAGCGAGATCTTACAATGAGCAGTTCTTC,CASRRARSYNEQFF